These 21 T cell receptor beta chains were sequenced from one sample in a study of T-cell memory formation after mild COVID-19. TCRdb ran MiXCR on the 5' RACE reads and lists one entry per CDR3 protein. The table shows 470,000 or so distinct CDR3 sequences, with around 20% occurring only once. Material: PBMCs or a T cell subset sorted from them (not recorded which). The source of these receptors is an adult woman who had mild COVID-19 (a few samples of this study predate the infection). Cell type and time point are not known.

CDR3: CASSESPGTGELFF. The CDR3 coding sequence is TGTGCCAGCAGCGAATCGCCAGGCACCGGGGAGCTGTTTTTT. The chain couples TRBV9 to TRBJ2-2, with no clear D. The germline V gene encodes CDR1 SGDLS and CDR2 YYNGEE. Trimming removed 3 bases from V and 4 bases from J, with 10 bases in between. The CDR3 runs 14 residues.

This clonotype came up a few times. The genes are TRBV5-4 and TRBJ2-1, with a possible D match to TRBD1 (6 bases). Germline V gene lookup returns CDR1 SGHNT and CDR2 YYREEE (reference sequence). The ends were cut back, 2 bases at V and 5 bases at J, with 14 bases in the middle. The CDR3 is 15 residues long. In DNA form, the CDR3 reads TGTGCCAGCAGCTTTAACAGGGTTAGAAACAATGAGCAGTTCTTC. Its protein product is CASSFNRVRNNEQFF.

CDR3 region: CASTAGTGDYNEQFF. The CDR3 DNA sequence: TGTGCCAGCACCGCCGGGACAGGTGACTACAATGAGCAGTTCTTC. V gene TRBV5-4 combines with J gene TRBJ2-1; 8 bases align to TRBD1. The CDR3 consists of 15 residues. Germline assignment: CDR1 SGHNT and CDR2 YYREEE (reference sequence). The trim removed 6 bases at V and 3 bases at J, leaving 8 bases unmatched.

The rearrangement links TRBV15 to TRBJ2-5, with a weak D call TRBD1 (5 bases). The CDR3 sequence is 15 residues long. Germline V gene data show CDR1 as LNHNV and CDR2 as YYDKDF (reference sequence). The V and J ends lost 1 base and 1 base respectively, with 10 bases between them. The CDR3 DNA reads TGTGCCACCAGCAGAGGGGGAAGGGGCCAAGAGACCCAGTACTTC. Protein: CATSRGGRGQETQYF.

The rearrangement uses TRBV20-1 and TRBJ2-7; D uncertain. This CDR3 spans 12 amino acids. Trimming pared 0 bases from V and 4 bases from J, leaving 7 bases between. CDR1 and CDR2 (germline): DFQATT, SNEGSKA (reference sequence). The CDR3 spells CSARETRYEQYF. CDR3 DNA sequence: TGCAGTGCTAGAGAAACACGGTACGAGCAGTACTTC.

This clonotype was seen only a few times. The V call is TRBV12-3 or TRBV12-4, the J call TRBJ1-5; unclear D gene. The V end lost 3 bases, the J end lost 7 bases, and 10 bases lay between the germline ends. There are 13 residues in the CDR3. The CDR3 DNA reads TGTGCCAGCAGTTTGTCTTTGGGGCAGCCCCAGCATTTT. Its protein is CASSLSLGQPQHF.

The rearrangement uses TRBV7-6 and TRBJ2-3; 9 bases fit TRBD2. Germline trimming cut 5 bases from V and 1 base from J; bases unmatched to any gene: 10. CDR3 size: 17 residues. Germline V gives CDR1 SGHVS, CDR2 FNYEAQ. The CDR3 nucleotides read TGTGCCAGCAGCCGTCCCTTAGCGGGAGAGGGCACAGATACGCAGTATTTT. The encoded protein is CASSRPLAGEGTDTQYF.

The chain couples TRBV12-3 or TRBV12-4 to TRBJ2-2, with a possible D match to TRBD2 (5 bases). The CDR3 has 14 residues. The V and J ends lost 6 bases and 8 bases respectively, with 16 bases between them. The DNA of the CDR3 is TGTGCCAGCAGCTCCACCGGACTCTTTGGGGAGCTGTTTTTT. Protein sequence: CASSSTGLFGELFF.

V usage is TRBV10-3 and J usage is TRBJ2-1; D is perhaps TRBD2 (7 bases). V shed 2 bases and J shed 5 bases, with 13 bases lying between them. The CDR3 has 15 residues. The germline V gene has CDR1 ENHRY and CDR2 SYGVKD. CDR3 sequence (DNA): TGTGCCATCAGTGAGATGGGGGGGGCCCACAATGAGCAGTTCTTC. It yields the protein CAISEMGGAHNEQFF.

In its sample, this clonotype was seen a few times. This chain uses TRBV7-9 with TRBJ1-6; a possible D gene is TRBD1 (5 bases). The CDR3 has 14 residues. Germline CDR1 reads SEHNR; CDR2 reads FQNEAQ (reference sequence). Trimming took 3 bases from V and 10 from J, leaving 13 bases between them. CDR3 coding DNA: TGTGCCAGCAGCTTTTTAGACAGCTTATCACCCCTCCACTTT. It translates to CASSFLDSLSPLHF.

The V and J genes are TRBV20-1 and TRBJ2-3, with D perhaps assigned TRBD1 or TRBD2 (6 bases each). The germline V gene encodes CDR1 DFQATT and CDR2 SNEGSKA (reference sequence). The CDR3 runs 14 residues. Trimming cost V 6 bases and J 1 base, with 14 bases left between them. In DNA, the CDR3 is TGCAGTGCCCCTAAGGGGGGACGCACAGATACGCAGTATTTT. It specifies CSAPKGGRTDTQYF.

This chain links TRBV11-3 with TRBJ1-2, with D unresolved. Germline lookup yields CDR1 SGHNT and CDR2 YENEEA. The CDR3 sequence is 17 residues long. Between the trimmed V and J ends, which lost 1 base and 0 bases, there was a span of 15 bases. The CDR3 loop is CASSLGRAKRANYGYTF. The CDR3 DNA reads TGTGCCAGCAGCTTAGGACGGGCTAAAAGAGCTAACTATGGCTACACCTTC.

V usage is TRBV4-2 and J usage is TRBJ2-5; 7 bases line up with TRBD2. Germline loops: CDR1 LGHNA, CDR2 YNFKEQ. The V and J ends lost 6 bases and 3 bases, in that order; junction bases with no gene match: 13. This CDR3 contains 16 residues. CDR3 amino acids: CASRDGRAGGKETQYF. CDR3 nucleotides: TGTGCCAGCAGAGATGGGAGGGCCGGCGGGAAAGAGACCCAGTACTTC.

In its sample, this clonotype was seen a few times. The chain uses TRBV7-6 and TRBJ2-7, with D possibly matching TRBD1 (6 bases). In germline, CDR1 is SGHVS, CDR2 FNYEAQ. There are 12 residues in the CDR3. V lost 4 bases to trimming and J lost 7 bases, with 11 bases between them. This chain's CDR3 is CASSSDRQEQYF. The CDR3 bases are TGTGCCAGCAGCTCTGACAGGCAAGAGCAGTACTTC.

The CDR3 spells CASSSGQYNQPQHF. Written as DNA, the CDR3 is TGTGCCAGCAGCTCGGGACAGTACAATCAGCCCCAGCATTTT. The chain carries TRBV7-9 and TRBJ1-5; 7 bases agree with TRBD1. Germline assignment: CDR1 SEHNR and CDR2 FQNEAQ (reference sequence). The V gene end was trimmed by 4 bases and the J gene end by 3 bases; junction bases not matched to a gene: 3. The CDR3 totals 14 residues. Complete variable domain (other parts from reference TRBV7-9 and TRBJ1-5): DTGVSQNPRHKITKRGQNVTFRCDPISEHNRLYWYRQTLGQGPEFLTYFQNEAQLEKSRLLSDRFSAERPKGSFSTLEIQRTEQGDSAMYLCASSSGQYNQPQHFGDGTRLSIL.

There are a few counts of this clonotype. Written as DNA, the CDR3 is TGCGCCAGCAGCCAAGATCGGGGGCCCCGCACCGACGAGCAGTACTTC. Its translation is CASSQDRGPRTDEQYF. The chain combines TRBV4-3 with TRBJ2-7, with D perhaps matching TRBD1 or TRBD2 (6 bases each). V lost 0 bases to trimming and J lost 5 bases, with 17 bases between them. Germline values: CDR1 LGHNA, CDR2 YSLEER. The CDR3 has 16 amino acids.

This chain links TRBV5-1 with TRBJ2-7, with D perhaps TRBD2 (5 bases). The ends were cut back, 7 bases at V and 0 bases at J, with 17 bases in the middle. The CDR3 sequence is 15 residues long. Germline CDR1 reads SGHRS; CDR2 reads YFSETQ. The chain's CDR3 is CASASIRGSSYEQYF. The DNA of the CDR3 is TGCGCCAGCGCCAGTATTCGGGGATCCTCCTACGAGCAGTACTTC. Looking up the rest from reference TRBV5-1 and TRBJ2-7 gives the full variable domain: KAGVTQTPRYLIKTRGQQVTLSCSPISGHRSVSWYQQTPGQGLQFLFEYFSETQRNKGNFPGRFSGRQFSNSRSEMNVSTLELGDSALYLCASASIRGSSYEQYFGPGTRLTVT.

This clonotype was observed at least ten times. This chain uses TRBV5-1 with TRBJ2-3; possibly TRBD2 for D (6 bases). CDR1 is SGHRS and CDR2 is YFSETQ in the germline V gene. The V end was cut by 0 bases, the J end by 0 bases, with 14 bases between. This CDR3 has 17 amino acids. As DNA, the CDR3 is TGCGCCAGCAGCTTGGTCAGCTGGGGGAGGAGCACAGATACGCAGTATTTT. The encoded protein is CASSLVSWGRSTDTQYF.

The chain is built from TRBV24-1 and TRBJ1-2; D is ambiguous. Germline V gene sequence: CDR1 KGHDR, CDR2 SFDVKD. The ends were cut back, 0 bases at V and 8 bases at J, with 15 bases in the middle. There are 15 residues in the CDR3. The CDR3 loop reads CATSDLRARSTGYTF. The CDR3 DNA follows: TGTGCCACCAGTGATTTGCGGGCCAGGTCGACCGGCTACACCTTC.

The chain links TRBV7-9 to TRBJ2-7; 11 nucleotides line up with TRBD1. From germline, CDR1 is SEHNR and CDR2 FQNEAQ (reference sequence). The CDR3 totals 15 residues. Trimming removed 5 bases from V and 4 bases from J; junction bases left unmatched: 7. CDR3 residues: CASSRGQGARYEQYF. CDR3 nucleotides: TGTGCCAGCAGCCGAGGACAGGGGGCTCGTTACGAGCAGTACTTC.

This clonotype was seen repeatedly, ten times or more. The chain couples TRBV7-2 to TRBJ2-5, with TRBD2 matching over 9 bases. The CDR3 is 15 amino acids. The J segment lost 5 bases and the V segment lost 5 bases, leaving 9 bases of the junction unmatched. Germline loops: CDR1 SGHTA, CDR2 FQGNSA. This CDR3 is CASSPTGLAGETQYF. DNA for the CDR3: TGTGCCAGCAGCCCCACGGGACTAGCTGGGGAGACCCAGTACTTC.